This TCR beta chain was sequenced during a study of vaccination and CD4 T cells after COVID-19. About the study: Post-diagnosis, post-COVID samples were collected after a median approximately 91 days, ranging 35 to 161. Investigators stimulated cells with overlapping spike peptides drawn from SARS-CoV-2, HCoV-NL63, HCoV-OC43 and HCoV-229E.

The Oncomine TCR Beta short-read assay sequenced DNA from cultured CD4+ T cells. MiXCR, applied by TCRdb to the PCR reads, yields one record per CDR3 protein. The data show around 20,000 distinct CDR3 sequences, with about 39% seen just once and 6.3% held by the top ten. This clonotype turned up a few times. Its antigen is currently unknown. This CDR3 is 14 amino acids long. Deletions cut 8 bases from V and 4 bases from J, with 17 bases between. The germline CDR1 and CDR2 sequences are SGHTA and FQGNSA. Stated treatment: roughly 10-day PBMC culture with coronavirus spike peptide pools or control peptides (ViraFEST assay).

J is TRBJ1-2 and V is TRBV7-2; D may be TRBD1 (6 bases). The starting material was CD4+ T cells from blood, cultured in vitro, obtained before SARS-CoV-2 vaccination. This sequence originates from a human donor who had recovered from COVID-19. In DNA form, the CDR3 reads TGTGCCAGCGGGCGGGGGGCGAGGGGCTATGGCTACACCTTC. Encoded protein: CASGRGARGYGYTF.